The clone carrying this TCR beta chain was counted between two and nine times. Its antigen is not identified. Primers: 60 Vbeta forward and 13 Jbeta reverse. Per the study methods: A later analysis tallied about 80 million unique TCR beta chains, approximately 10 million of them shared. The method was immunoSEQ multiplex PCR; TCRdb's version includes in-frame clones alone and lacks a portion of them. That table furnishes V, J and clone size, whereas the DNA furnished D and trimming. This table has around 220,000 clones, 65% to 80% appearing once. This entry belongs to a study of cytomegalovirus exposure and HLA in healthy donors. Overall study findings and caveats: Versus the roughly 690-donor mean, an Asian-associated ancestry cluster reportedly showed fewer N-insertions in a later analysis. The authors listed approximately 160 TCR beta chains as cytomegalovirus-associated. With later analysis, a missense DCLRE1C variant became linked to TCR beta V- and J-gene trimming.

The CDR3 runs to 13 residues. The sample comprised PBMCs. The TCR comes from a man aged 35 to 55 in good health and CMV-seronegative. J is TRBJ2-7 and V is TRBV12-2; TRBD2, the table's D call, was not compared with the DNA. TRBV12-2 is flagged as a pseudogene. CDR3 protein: CASQGGRDYEQYF. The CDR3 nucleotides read TGTGCAAGTCAAGGCGGGAGGGATTACGAGCAGTACTTC.